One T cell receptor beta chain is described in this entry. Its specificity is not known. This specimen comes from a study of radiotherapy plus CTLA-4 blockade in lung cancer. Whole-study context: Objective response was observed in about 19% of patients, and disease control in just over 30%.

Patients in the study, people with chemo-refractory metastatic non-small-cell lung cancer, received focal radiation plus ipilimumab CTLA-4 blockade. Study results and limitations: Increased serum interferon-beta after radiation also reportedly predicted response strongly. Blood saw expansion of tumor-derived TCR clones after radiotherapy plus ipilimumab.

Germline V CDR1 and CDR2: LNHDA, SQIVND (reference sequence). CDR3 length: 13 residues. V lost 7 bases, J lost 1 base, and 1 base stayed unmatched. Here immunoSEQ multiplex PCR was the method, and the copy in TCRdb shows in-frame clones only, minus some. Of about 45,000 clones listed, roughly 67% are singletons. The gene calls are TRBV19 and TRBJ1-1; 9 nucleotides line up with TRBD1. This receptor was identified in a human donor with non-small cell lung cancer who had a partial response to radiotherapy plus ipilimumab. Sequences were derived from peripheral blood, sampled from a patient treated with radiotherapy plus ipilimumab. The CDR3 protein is CASKGQGNTEAFF. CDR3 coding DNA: TGTGCCAGTAAGGGACAGGGGAACACTGAAGCTTTCTTT. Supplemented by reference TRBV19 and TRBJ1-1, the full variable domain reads DGGITQSPKYLFRKEGQNVTLSCEQNLNHDAMYWYRQDPGQGLRLIYYSQIVNDFQKGDIAEGYSVSREKKESFPLTVTSAQKNPTAFYLCASKGQGNTEAFFGQGTRLTVV.